Below, 9 T cell receptor beta chains from the same sample are listed, as sequenced in a study of response to subunit inactivated influenza vaccine. From the RT-PCR reads, TCRdb called clonotypes with MiXCR, one entry per CDR3 protein. This sample carries about 570,000 distinct CDR3 sequences, about 11% of them seen once, and the ten largest clones take roughly 11%. These sequences were also reported in another study, on T cells expressing NK-cell markers. From that paper: Template switching by 5'RACE with UMIs generated the TCR beta cDNA.

The sequences come from PBMCs from blood, collected on the day of vaccination. The receptor set was obtained from a man aged 50 to 60 who received an inactivated influenza vaccine.

This clonotype occurred a few times. This chain joins TRBV7-8 and TRBJ2-1; no firm D call. The CDR3 covers 11 residues. Per the germline V gene, CDR1 is SGHVS and CDR2 is FQNEAQ. V was pared by 4 bases and J by 9 bases, with 7 bases between. The DNA for the CDR3 is TGTGCCAGCAGCTCTTACGGTGAGCAGTTCTTC. Encoded protein: CASSSYGEQFF.

The chain combines TRBV25-1 with TRBJ1-1; D is unclear. Germline V gene lookup returns CDR1 MGHDK and CDR2 SYGVNS. The CDR3 loop spans 14 amino acids. V was clipped by 0 bases and J by 1 base, with 6 bases between them. The chain's CDR3 is CASSEYERNTEAFF. The CDR3 nucleotides are TGTGCCAGCAGTGAATACGAGAGGAACACTGAAGCTTTCTTT.

The sample holds a few counts of this clonotype. The CDR3 nucleotides read TGCAGTGCTAAGCTAGTAAGGGGAACCTACGAGCAGTACTTC. Residues: CSAKLVRGTYEQYF. The rearrangement joins TRBV20-1 to TRBJ2-7; D is perhaps TRBD1 (5 bases). Per germline, CDR1 DFQATT and CDR2 SNEGSKA (reference sequence). V gave up 4 bases and J gave up 2 bases, with 15 bases separating them. The CDR3 sequence is 14 residues long.

This chain joins TRBV20-1 and TRBJ2-1, with 7 bases identical to TRBD1. CDR3 length: 14 amino acids. V dropped 1 base and J dropped 9; count of bases not matched to a gene: 9. CDR1 is DFQATT, CDR2 SNEGSKA, per germline (reference sequence). In DNA, the CDR3 is TGCAGTGCTAGAGGACAGGGTAGTTTTGGTGAGCAGTTCTTC. This gives the protein CSARGQGSFGEQFF.

The genes are TRBV6-2 or TRBV6-3 and TRBJ2-7; 8 bases map to TRBD2. This CDR3 spans 15 amino acids. From germline, CDR1 is MNHEY and CDR2 SVGEGT. J lost 5 bases, V lost 6 bases, and 12 bases had no gene match. CDR3 protein: CASSGRGLQGNEQYF. The CDR3 DNA is TGTGCCAGCAGCGGGAGGGGCCTCCAGGGAAACGAGCAGTACTTC.

This clonotype was observed a few times. The J gene is TRBJ2-3, the V gene TRBV11-2, with TRBD2 matching 15 bases. The germline V gene has CDR1 SGHAT and CDR2 FQNNGV. The CDR3 loop spans 18 amino acids. After removal of 3 bases from V and 4 bases from J, the junction contained 8 bases not matched to a gene. As DNA, the CDR3 is TGTGCCAGCAGCTTCGGACTAGCGGGAGGGCCGAGCCCAGATACGCAGTATTTT. Its protein is CASSFGLAGGPSPDTQYF.

This clonotype was detected a few times. This chain uses TRBV19 with TRBJ1-2; 8 bases fit TRBD1. CDR3 size: 16 residues. V lost 6 bases to trimming and J lost 4 bases; unmatched junction nucleotides: 13. Germline lookup yields CDR1 LNHDA and CDR2 SQIVND (reference sequence). The CDR3 sequence is CASRSSGGTGLYGYTF. CDR3 DNA: TGTGCCAGTAGATCCTCGGGGGGGACAGGACTCTATGGCTACACCTTC.

This clonotype has just a few counts. The chain employs TRBV3-1 and TRBJ1-2; D gene unclear. CDR1 is LGHDT, CDR2 YNNKEL, per germline (reference sequence). Trimming stripped 3 bases from V and 1 base from J, with 15 bases between. The CDR3 spans 16 residues. The CDR3 sequence is CASSHGFYGGNYGYTF. The CDR3 nucleotides are TGTGCCAGCAGCCACGGCTTCTATGGCGGTAACTATGGCTACACCTTC. The full variable domain, in which reference TRBV3-1 and TRBJ1-2 provide the parts outside the CDR3, is DTAVSQTPKYLVTQMGNDKSIKCEQNLGHDTMYWYKQDSKKFLKIMFSYNNKELIINETVPNRFSPKSPDKAHLNLHINSLELGDSAVYFCASSHGFYGGNYGYTFGSGTRLTVV.

This clonotype was found many times. This chain links TRBV14 with TRBJ2-1; 12 positions match TRBD2. Germline trimming cut 1 base from V and 6 bases from J; bases unmatched to any gene: 1. This CDR3 is built from 15 residues. Germline CDR1 is SGHDN and CDR2 is FVKESK. CDR3 sequence reads: CASSQGLAGVNEQFF. In DNA, the CDR3 is TGTGCCAGCAGCCAAGGACTAGCGGGGGTCAATGAGCAGTTCTTC.